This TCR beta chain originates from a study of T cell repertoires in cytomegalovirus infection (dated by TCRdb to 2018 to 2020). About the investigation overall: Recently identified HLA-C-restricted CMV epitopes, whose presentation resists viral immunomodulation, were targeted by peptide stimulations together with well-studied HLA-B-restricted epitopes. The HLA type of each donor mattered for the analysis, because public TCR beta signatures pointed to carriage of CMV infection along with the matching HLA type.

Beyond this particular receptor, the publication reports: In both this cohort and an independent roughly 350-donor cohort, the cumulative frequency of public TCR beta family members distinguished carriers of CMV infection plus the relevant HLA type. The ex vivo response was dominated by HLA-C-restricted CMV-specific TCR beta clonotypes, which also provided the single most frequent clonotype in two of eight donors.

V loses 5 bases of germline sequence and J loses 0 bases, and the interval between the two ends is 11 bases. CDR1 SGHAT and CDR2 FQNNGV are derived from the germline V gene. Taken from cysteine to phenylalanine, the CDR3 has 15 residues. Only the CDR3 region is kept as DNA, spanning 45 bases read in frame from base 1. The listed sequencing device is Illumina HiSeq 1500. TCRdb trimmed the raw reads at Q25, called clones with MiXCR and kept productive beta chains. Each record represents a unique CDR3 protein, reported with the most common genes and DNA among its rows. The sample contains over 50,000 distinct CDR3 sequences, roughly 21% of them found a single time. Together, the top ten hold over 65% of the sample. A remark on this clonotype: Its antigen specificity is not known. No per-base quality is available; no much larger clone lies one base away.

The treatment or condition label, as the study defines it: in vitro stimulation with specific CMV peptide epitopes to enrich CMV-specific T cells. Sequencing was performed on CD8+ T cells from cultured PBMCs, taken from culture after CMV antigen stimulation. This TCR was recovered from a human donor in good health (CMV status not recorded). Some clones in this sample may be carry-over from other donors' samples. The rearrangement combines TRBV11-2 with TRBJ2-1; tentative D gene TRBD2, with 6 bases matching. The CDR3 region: CASSRRGYSYNEQFF. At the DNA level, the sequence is TGTGCCAGCAGCCGGCGGGGCTACTCCTACAATGAGCAGTTCTTC.